This is a list of T cell receptor beta chains from one sample in a study of blood T cells in healthy people across ages. Each CDR3 protein gets one entry after TCRdb re-called the 5' RACE reads with MiXCR. This sample has 1.5 million to 2 million distinct CDR3 sequences, with roughly two fifths found just once. Sequences were obtained from blood. These receptors were obtained from a human donor in good health. Both conserved end residues are part of each CDR3. A D gene is named only where the DNA matches it firmly. Clone size appears in some rows only: once, few, many, or a class for an expanded clone.

TRBJ2-2	TRBD2	NA	TRBV5-1	CASSSAPSGENTGELFF	TGCGCCAGCAGCTCCGCCCCTAGCGGGGAGAACACCGGGGAGCTGTTTTTT
TRBJ2-1	NA	few	TRBV29-1	CSVHRVSADSSYNEQFF	TGCAGCGTCCACAGGGTTAGTGCTGATAGCTCCTACAATGAGCAGTTCTTC
TRBJ2-3	TRBD2	NA	TRBV10-3	CAISELAGGPYTQYF	TGTGCCATCAGTGAGTTGGCGGGGGGGCCTTATACGCAGTATTTT
TRBJ2-7	TRBD2	NA	TRBV7-2	CASSFAGVFWDEQYF	TGTGCCAGCAGCTTCGCGGGGGTGTTCTGGGACGAGCAGTACTTC
TRBJ1-2	NA	NA	TRBV28	CASSSAGVQFNYGYTF	TGTGCCAGCAGTTCCGCGGGGGTTCAATTTAACTATGGCTACACCTTC
TRBJ2-3	NA	NA	TRBV6-5	CASSYSGQGSDTQYF	TGTGCCAGCAGTTACTCAGGCCAGGGGTCCGATACGCAGTATTTT
TRBJ1-1	NA	few	TRBV29-1	CSVGEGPVDTEAFF	TGCAGCGTTGGAGAGGGGCCGGTGGACACTGAAGCTTTCTTT
TRBJ1-2	NA	NA	TRBV7-2	CASSSGPTHKDGYTF	TGTGCCAGCAGCTCTGGACCGACACACAAGGATGGCTACACCTTC
TRBJ2-7	TRBD1	NA	TRBV10-3	CAIRERQGNYEQYF	TGTGCCATCAGGGAGCGACAGGGCAACTACGAGCAGTACTTC
TRBJ1-1	NA	few	TRBV7-2	CASSFRLNTEAFF	TGTGCCAGCAGCTTTAGGTTGAACACTGAAGCTTTCTTT
TRBJ2-1	NA	NA	TRBV7-8	CASSLGPSVTYNEQFF	TGTGCCAGCAGCTTAGGGCCGAGTGTAACTTACAATGAGCAGTTCTTC
TRBJ2-7	TRBD2	NA	TRBV6-5	CASSFTTPGLAGTYEQYF	TGTGCCAGCAGTTTCACTACTCCGGGACTAGCGGGGACCTACGAGCAGTACTTC
TRBJ2-5	NA	few	TRBV7-2	CASGRQALKETQYF	TGTGCCAGCGGCCGGCAGGCCTTAAAAGAGACCCAGTACTTC
TRBJ1-2	TRBD1	NA	TRBV5-1	CASKGTDATYGYTF	TGCGCCAGCAAAGGGACAGATGCTACCTATGGCTACACCTTC
TRBJ1-1	NA	few	TRBV7-9	CASSLGPIEAFF	TGTGCCAGCAGCTTAGGGCCGATTGAAGCTTTCTTT
TRBJ2-5	TRBD1	NA	TRBV4-3	CASSQGVRQGAETQYF	TGCGCCAGCAGCCAAGGGGTGAGACAGGGGGCAGAGACCCAGTACTTC
TRBJ2-4	TRBD2	few	TRBV15	CATSRQGGNIQYF	TGTGCCACCAGCAGACAGGGAGGGAACATTCAGTACTTC
TRBJ1-5	NA	few	TRBV7-2	CASSFIQYNQPQHF	TGTGCCAGCAGCTTCATCCAGTACAATCAGCCCCAGCATTTT
TRBJ2-7	TRBD2	NA	TRBV5-5	CASNLAGGIAYEQYF	TGTGCCAGCAACCTAGCGGGGGGTATCGCCTACGAGCAGTACTTC
TRBJ1-2	NA	NA	TRBV5-1	CASSFRRGISYGYTF	TGCGCCAGCAGCTTCCGACGGGGGATCAGCTATGGCTACACCTTC
TRBJ2-3	TRBD2	few	TRBV7-2	CASSFRVRGEADTQYF	TGTGCCAGCAGCTTTCGTGTCCGGGGGGAGGCAGATACGCAGTATTTT
TRBJ1-1	TRBD1	few	TRBV9	CASSVSGTGQDRTEAFF	TGTGCCAGCAGCGTATCCGGGACAGGGCAAGATCGCACTGAAGCTTTCTTT
TRBJ1-1	NA	NA	TRBV18	CASSSEYTEAFF	TGTGCCAGCTCATCAGAGTACACTGAAGCTTTCTTT
TRBJ2-5	NA	NA	TRBV7-2	CASSPRHWGTQYF	TGTGCCAGCAGCCCACGACATTGGGGGACCCAGTACTTC
TRBJ1-6	NA	few	TRBV6-5	CASSFAVNSPLHF	TGTGCCAGCAGTTTTGCGGTGAATTCACCCCTCCACTTT
TRBJ2-7	NA	NA	TRBV2	CASSERTVSYNEQYF	TGTGCCAGCAGTGAACGGACGGTTTCCTACAATGAGCAGTACTTC
TRBJ2-4	TRBD1	NA	TRBV6-5	CASSFPGGEDLAKNIQYF	TGTGCCAGCAGTTTTCCAGGGGGTGAAGACTTAGCCAAAAACATTCAGTACTTC
TRBJ1-1	NA	many	TRBV6-2/TRBV6-3	CASSYAENTEAFF	TGTGCCAGCAGTTACGCTGAGAACACTGAAGCTTTCTTT
TRBJ2-1	NA	few	TRBV20-1	CSARDSISRGSYNEQFF	TGCAGTGCTAGAGATAGTATCTCGAGGGGCTCCTACAATGAGCAGTTCTTC
TRBJ2-5	TRBD2	NA	TRBV12-3/TRBV12-4	CASRSSGGGETQYF	TGTGCCAGCAGATCCAGCGGGGGTGGGGAGACCCAGTACTTC
TRBJ1-2	TRBD1	NA	TRBV7-2	CASSLVGQAVSSNYGYTF	TGTGCCAGCAGCTTAGTGGGACAGGCCGTTAGCTCTAACTATGGCTACACCTTC
TRBJ2-7	NA	few	TRBV4-2	CASSQDGGESYEQYF	TGTGCCAGCAGCCAAGACGGAGGGGAGTCCTACGAGCAGTACTTC
TRBJ2-1	TRBD2	once	TRBV6-5	CASSYTGGRNEQFF	TGTGCCAGCAGTTACACGGGGGGGCGGAATGAGCAGTTCTTC
TRBJ2-1	TRBD2	NA	TRBV10-3	CAISERLADDEQFF	TGTGCCATCAGCGAAAGACTAGCGGACGATGAGCAGTTCTTC
TRBJ2-1	NA	few	TRBV6-5	CASSSRESYNEQFF	TGTGCCAGCAGTTCGAGGGAATCCTACAATGAGCAGTTCTTC
TRBJ1-5	NA	NA	TRBV15	CTTSREGPHYSNQPQHF	TGTACCACCAGCAGAGAAGGCCCCCACTATAGCAATCAGCCCCAGCATTTT
TRBJ2-4	NA	few	TRBV20-1	CSEKRTLRAKNIQYF	TGCAGTGAGAAGAGGACGCTTCGGGCCAAAAACATTCAGTACTTC
TRBJ2-5	TRBD2	NA	TRBV7-3	CASSRVGGGLQETQYF	TGTGCCAGCAGCCGAGTTGGGGGAGGGCTTCAAGAGACCCAGTACTTC
TRBJ2-1	TRBD1	NA	TRBV4-3	CASSHAGTGGLYEQFF	TGCGCCAGCAGCCACGCCGGGACAGGGGGCTTGTATGAGCAGTTCTTC
TRBJ2-7	TRBD2	few	TRBV12-5	CASGPRGGTYEQYF	TGTGCTAGTGGCCCGCGGGGGGGCACCTACGAGCAGTACTTC
TRBJ2-3	NA	NA	TRBV20-1	CSASSGLVDTQYF	TGCAGTGCTAGTTCGGGGTTAGTAGATACGCAGTATTTT
TRBJ2-1	NA	few	TRBV9	CASSVASNSGSYNGQFF	TGTGCCAGCAGCGTAGCCTCTAACTCGGGCTCCTACAATGGGCAGTTCTTC
TRBJ2-1	TRBD2	NA	TRBV28	CASTTGRSGGPTYNEQFF	TGTGCCAGCACCACCGGGAGGAGCGGGGGCCCGACCTACAATGAGCAGTTCTTC
TRBJ2-7	NA	few	TRBV4-2	CASSQEKEPRYGEQYF	TGTGCCAGCAGCCAAGAAAAAGAACCCCGCTACGGGGAGCAGTACTTC
TRBJ2-4	TRBD2	NA	TRBV2	CASSNLAGGPRTKNIQYF	TGTGCCAGCAGTAATCTAGCGGGGGGGCCGCGAACCAAAAACATTCAGTACTTC